The rows below give T cell receptor beta chains drawn from one sample of a study of T cell responses to AZD1222 COVID-19 vaccine. The table came from immunoSEQ multiplex PCR; TCRdb's copy has only in-frame clones and leaves some out. The sample includes approximately 70,000 clones, 70% to 90% of them seen just once. Material: peripheral blood, obtained on day 0 of AZD1222 vaccination. These receptors originate from an adult in good health. The CDR3 runs from the conserved cysteine through the conserved F or W. Each record gives: CDR3 length, J gene, clone size, V gene, D gene, CDR3 protein. The D gene is left open where the match is weak. Size is stated for part of the rows, as once, few or many counts, or as a class when the clone is expanded.

cdr3_length: 15; j_call: TRBJ1-1; clone_size: .; v_call: TRBV24-1; d_call: TRBD1; cdr3_aa: CATSDFWTGNTEAFF
cdr3_length: 16; j_call: TRBJ2-2; clone_size: once; v_call: TRBV7-2; d_call: TRBD1; cdr3_aa: CASSLQDRGGTGELFF
cdr3_length: 14; j_call: TRBJ2-2; clone_size: .; v_call: TRBV2; d_call: TRBD1; cdr3_aa: CASSKDRGTGELFF
cdr3_length: 15; j_call: TRBJ1-6; clone_size: .; v_call: TRBV19; d_call: TRBD1; cdr3_aa: CASSTKTGGNSPLHF
cdr3_length: 15; j_call: TRBJ1-2; clone_size: .; v_call: TRBV28; d_call: TRBD1; cdr3_aa: CASSLYRTGGEGYTF
cdr3_length: 11; j_call: TRBJ1-1; clone_size: .; v_call: TRBV28; d_call: .; cdr3_aa: CASLVSSRAFF
cdr3_length: 14; j_call: TRBJ2-1; clone_size: .; v_call: TRBV15; d_call: .; cdr3_aa: CATGRDFTYNEQFF
cdr3_length: 14; j_call: TRBJ1-5; clone_size: .; v_call: TRBV6-5; d_call: TRBD1; cdr3_aa: CASRGQGSNQPQHF
cdr3_length: 15; j_call: TRBJ2-1; clone_size: .; v_call: TRBV7-3; d_call: .; cdr3_aa: CASSSKGGSYNEQFF
cdr3_length: 13; j_call: TRBJ2-2; clone_size: .; v_call: TRBV6-1; d_call: .; cdr3_aa: CASSELRSGELFF
cdr3_length: 13; j_call: TRBJ1-4; clone_size: few; v_call: TRBV18; d_call: .; cdr3_aa: CASSPGLEEKLFF
cdr3_length: 14; j_call: TRBJ2-7; clone_size: .; v_call: TRBV15; d_call: .; cdr3_aa: CATSRDLVAREQYF
cdr3_length: 19; j_call: TRBJ2-1; clone_size: .; v_call: TRBV18; d_call: TRBD2; cdr3_aa: CASSSYYSGTSGRNNEQFF
cdr3_length: 13; j_call: TRBJ2-4; clone_size: few; v_call: TRBV15; d_call: .; cdr3_aa: CATSVLPEPLQYF
cdr3_length: 13; j_call: TRBJ2-1; clone_size: .; v_call: TRBV7-3; d_call: .; cdr3_aa: CASSLGGGNEQFF
cdr3_length: 13; j_call: TRBJ2-7; clone_size: .; v_call: TRBV7-2; d_call: .; cdr3_aa: CASSLFASPEQYF
cdr3_length: 13; j_call: TRBJ2-2; clone_size: .; v_call: TRBV9; d_call: .; cdr3_aa: CASSVRGTGELFF
cdr3_length: 14; j_call: TRBJ1-3; clone_size: few; v_call: TRBV28; d_call: TRBD1; cdr3_aa: CASRKGQLGNTIYF
cdr3_length: 16; j_call: TRBJ2-2; clone_size: once; v_call: TRBV3-1/TRBV3-2; d_call: TRBD2; cdr3_aa: CASSLLAGGGTGELFF
cdr3_length: 17; j_call: TRBJ1-5; clone_size: .; v_call: TRBV4-1; d_call: .; cdr3_aa: CASSQGGAPNSNQPQHF
cdr3_length: 16; j_call: TRBJ2-1; clone_size: .; v_call: TRBV14; d_call: TRBD2; cdr3_aa: CASSQESGGYYNEQFF
cdr3_length: 14; j_call: TRBJ1-2; clone_size: .; v_call: TRBV11-2; d_call: .; cdr3_aa: CASSLGGIGGGYTF